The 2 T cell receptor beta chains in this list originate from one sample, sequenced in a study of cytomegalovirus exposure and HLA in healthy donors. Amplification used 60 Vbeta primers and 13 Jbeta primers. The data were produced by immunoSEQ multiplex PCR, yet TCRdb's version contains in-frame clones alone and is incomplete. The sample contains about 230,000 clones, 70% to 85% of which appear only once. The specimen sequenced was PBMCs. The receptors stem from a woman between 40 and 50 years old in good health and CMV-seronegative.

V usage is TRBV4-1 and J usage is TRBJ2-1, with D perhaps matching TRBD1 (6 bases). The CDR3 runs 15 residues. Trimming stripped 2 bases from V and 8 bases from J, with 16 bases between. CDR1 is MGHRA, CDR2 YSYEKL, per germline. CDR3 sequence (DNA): TGCGCCAGCAGCCAAATGGGGGACATGGTCTATGAGCAGTTCTTC. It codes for CASSQMGDMVYEQFF.

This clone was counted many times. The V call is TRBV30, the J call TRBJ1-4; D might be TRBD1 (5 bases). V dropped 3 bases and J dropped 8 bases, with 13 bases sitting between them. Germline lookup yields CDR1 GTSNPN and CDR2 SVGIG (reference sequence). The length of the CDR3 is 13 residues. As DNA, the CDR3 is TGTGCCTGGAGCCCAGGGTCAGGGGAAAAACTGTTTTTT. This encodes CAWSPGSGEKLFF. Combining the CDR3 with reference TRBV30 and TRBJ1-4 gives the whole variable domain SQTIHQWPATLVQPVGSPLSLECTVEGTSNPNLYWYRQAAGRGLQLLFYSVGIGQISSEVPQNLSASRPQDRQFILSSKKLLLSDSGFYLCAWSPGSGEKLFFGSGTQLSVL.